This passage covers 19 T cell receptor beta chains from one sample sequenced in a study of T cells in tuberculosis. Using immunoSEQ multiplex PCR, the repertoire was profiled, and TCRdb retains in-frame clones only, with some absent. There are about 24,000 clones in the sample; 95% to 96% occur only once, and about 8.5% lies in the top ten. The sample comprised PBMCs. These receptors originate from a donor aged 5-35 years with latent tuberculosis or without tuberculosis infection.

The rearrangement uses TRBV9 and TRBJ1-2; D perhaps matches TRBD1 (5 bases). Germline lookup yields CDR1 SGDLS and CDR2 YYNGEE. V lost 0 bases to trimming and J lost 0 bases, with 12 bases between them. CDR3 size: 16 residues. This chain's CDR3 is CASSVAERQSNYGYTF. CDR3 DNA: TGTGCCAGCAGCGTAGCTGAGCGACAGTCTAACTATGGCTACACCTTC.

V is TRBV2 and J is TRBJ1-2; 8 positions agree with TRBD1. V shed 6 bases, J shed 5 bases, and the junction held 8 bases outside the gene matches. The germline gives CDR1 SNHLY, CDR2 FYNNEI. The CDR3 runs 14 residues. For the CDR3, the DNA is TGTGCCAGCAGCCCTGCGACAGGGGTTTATGGCTACACCTTC. It translates to CASSPATGVYGYTF.

The chain carries TRBV2 and TRBJ1-1; no clear D. The V gene's germline CDR1 is SNHLY and CDR2 FYNNEI. V was shortened by 5 bases and J by 5 bases, with 15 bases between the two germline ends. CDR3 length equals 14 residues. CDR3 sequence (DNA): TGTGCCAGCAGTTTGGTGACATCTAAAACTGAAGCTTTCTTT. Its translation is CASSLVTSKTEAFF.

This sequence joins TRBV2 and TRBJ2-3; 11 bases fit TRBD2. Germline loops: CDR1 SNHLY, CDR2 FYNNEI. Germline trimming cut 8 bases from V and 5 bases from J; bases unmatched to any gene: 9. This CDR3 has 15 amino acids. The CDR3 sequence is CASEKLAGGVDTQYF. CDR3 sequence (DNA): TGTGCCAGCGAGAAGCTAGCGGGGGGCGTAGATACGCAGTATTTT.

The chain is built from TRBV5-1 and TRBJ1-5; 8 bases fit TRBD1. Germline V gene sequence: CDR1 SGHRS, CDR2 YFSETQ. This CDR3 spans 16 amino acids. V was pared by 0 bases and J by 3 bases, with 5 bases of the junction left unmatched. The CDR3 is CASSLGTGLINQPQHF. CDR3 sequence (DNA): TGCGCCAGCAGCTTGGGGACAGGGTTAATCAATCAGCCCCAGCATTTT.

The CDR3 nucleotides are TGCGCCAGCAGCCAAACAGGGGGCAATCAGCCCCAGCATTTT. Translating it yields CASSQTGGNQPQHF. The gene calls are TRBV5-1 and TRBJ1-5; the match to TRBD1 covers 7 bases. CDR3 size: 14 residues. Looked up from germline, CDR1 is SGHRS and CDR2 is YFSETQ. V lost 4 bases, J lost 2 bases, and 3 bases stayed unmatched.

This clone was detected once. CDR3 sequence: CASSLETGIPEAFF. The CDR3 DNA reads TGCGCCAGCAGCTTGGAGACGGGGATTCCTGAAGCTTTCTTT. V gene TRBV5-1 combines with J gene TRBJ1-1; D uncertain. Trimming removed 0 bases at V and 6 bases at J, with 12 bases between. This CDR3 has 14 residues. Germline CDR1 is SGHRS and CDR2 is YFSETQ.

The chain recombines TRBV27 with TRBJ1-2; TRBD1 aligns across 8 bases. This CDR3 spans 13 amino acids. Germline CDR1 reads MNHEY; CDR2 reads SMNVEV (reference sequence). The V gene end was trimmed by 4 bases and the J gene end by 6 bases; junction bases not matched to a gene: 4. The CDR3 DNA follows: TGTGCCAGCAGTTGGACAGGGTCTCATGGCTACACCTTC. Its protein product is CASSWTGSHGYTF.

The chain has TRBV4-1 and TRBJ2-5; a possible D gene is TRBD1 (6 bases). The V gene lost 4 bases and the J gene lost 5 bases, with 17 bases spanning the gap. The germline CDR1 and CDR2 sequences are MGHRA and YSYEKL. CDR3 length: 15 residues. CDR3 nucleotides: TGCGCCAGCAGCCGCTCTACGGGGACATATGAGACCCAGTACTTC. The encoded protein is CASSRSTGTYETQYF.

The V gene is TRBV30, the J gene TRBJ1-4; no definite D call. Germline CDR1 is GTSNPN and CDR2 is SVGIG (reference sequence). The CDR3 is 11 residues long. CDR3 region: CGCGPGEKLFF. DNA for the CDR3: TGTGGGTGTGGTCCCGGGGAAAAACTGTTTTTT.

This clone has a single count. The genes are TRBV6-6 and TRBJ1-2; D is possibly TRBD1 (6 bases). V dropped 6 bases and J dropped 4 bases, with 12 bases sitting between them. Germline lookup yields CDR1 MNHNY and CDR2 SVGAGI (reference sequence). The CDR3 has 13 amino acids. CDR3 sequence reads: CASSPGETYGYTF. The CDR3 bases are TGTGCCAGCAGCCCAGGGGAAACCTATGGCTACACCTTC.

This clone showed up just a few times. The DNA for the CDR3 is TGTGCCAGCAGCTTACCATTCAGGGACAGGGAGGGAGCTTTCTTT. It encodes CASSLPFRDREGAFF. This sequence joins TRBV11-1 and TRBJ1-1; TRBD1 matches at 9 bases. The V gene end was trimmed by 2 bases and the J gene end by 10 bases; junction bases not matched to a gene: 11. Germline CDR1 SGHAT, CDR2 FQDESV (reference sequence). The CDR3 is 15 residues long.

The J gene is TRBJ1-6, the V gene TRBV2; D gene uncertain. Germline CDR1 reads SNHLY; CDR2 reads FYNNEI. This CDR3 region has 12 residues. V lost 5 bases to trimming and J lost 6 bases, with 5 bases between them. DNA of the CDR3: TGTGCCAGCAGTCGTCCTAATTCACCCCTCCACTTT. It yields the protein CASSRPNSPLHF.

This chain joins TRBV5-4 and TRBJ2-2; D is unresolved. The CDR3 length is 13 residues. Germline-derived CDR1 and CDR2 are SGHNT and YYREEE (reference sequence). V lost 0 bases and J lost 10, with 10 bases in between. CDR3 nucleotide sequence: TGTGCCAGCAGCTTGGACCTGGCCGAGGAGCTGTTTTTT. Protein product: CASSLDLAEELFF.

Only one count was recorded for this clone. V is TRBV5-1 and J is TRBJ1-2; the match to TRBD1 covers 9 bases. The CDR3 is 15 amino acids. With V trimmed by 3 bases and J by 8 bases, 11 bases remained unmatched. The germline CDR1 and CDR2 sequences are SGHRS and YFSETQ. CDR3 nucleotides: TGCGCCAGCAGCTCACGGACAGGGGACGTCTGGGGCTACACCTTC. It yields the protein CASSSRTGDVWGYTF.

The V gene is TRBV5-1, the J gene TRBJ1-2; weak D call: TRBD1 (5 bases). CDR3 size: 15 residues. In germline, CDR1 is SGHRS, CDR2 YFSETQ. V was trimmed by 0 bases and J by 4 bases, leaving 13 bases between them. CDR3 sequence reads: CASSLVGAGIYGYTF. The CDR3 bases are TGCGCCAGCAGCTTGGTAGGGGCAGGGATCTATGGCTACACCTTC.

V usage is TRBV5-6 and J usage is TRBJ2-7; D unresolved. The CDR3 covers 13 residues. V dropped 0 bases and J dropped 6 bases, with 10 bases sitting between them. Germline V CDR1 and CDR2: SGHDT, YYEEEE. CDR3 in DNA: TGTGCCAGCAGCTTGGCGGGTTTCGGCGAGCAGTACTTC. It yields the protein CASSLAGFGEQYF.

The chain employs TRBV5-1 and TRBJ1-2; 7 positions agree with TRBD1. The germline CDR1 and CDR2 sequences are SGHRS and YFSETQ. This CDR3 spans 14 amino acids. Trimming took 4 bases from V and 3 from J; bases not matched to a gene: 6. The CDR3 nucleotides read TGCGCCAGCAGCACTACCACAGGGGACTATGGCTACACCTTC. Translated: CASSTTTGDYGYTF.

The chain combines TRBV29-1 with TRBJ2-1, with 11 positions matching TRBD1. V was pared by 7 bases and J by 10 bases, with 12 bases of the junction left unmatched. The CDR3 is 14 amino acids. Germline CDR1 reads SQVTM; CDR2 reads ANQGSEA. The CDR3 sequence: CSADRGPSAMEQFF. The CDR3 region has the DNA TGCAGCGCGGACAGGGGGCCCTCTGCTATGGAGCAGTTCTTC.